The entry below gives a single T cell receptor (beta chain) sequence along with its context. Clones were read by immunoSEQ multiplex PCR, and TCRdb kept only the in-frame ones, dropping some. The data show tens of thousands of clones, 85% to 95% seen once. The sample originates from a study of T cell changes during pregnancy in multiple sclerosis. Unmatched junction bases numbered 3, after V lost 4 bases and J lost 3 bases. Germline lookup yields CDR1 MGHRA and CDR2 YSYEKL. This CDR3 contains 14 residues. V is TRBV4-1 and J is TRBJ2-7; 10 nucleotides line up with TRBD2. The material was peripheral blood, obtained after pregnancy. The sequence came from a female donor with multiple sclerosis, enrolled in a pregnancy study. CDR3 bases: TGCGCCAGCAGCCTTGGACTAGCGGACTACGAGCAGTACTTC. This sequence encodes CASSLGLADYEQYF.